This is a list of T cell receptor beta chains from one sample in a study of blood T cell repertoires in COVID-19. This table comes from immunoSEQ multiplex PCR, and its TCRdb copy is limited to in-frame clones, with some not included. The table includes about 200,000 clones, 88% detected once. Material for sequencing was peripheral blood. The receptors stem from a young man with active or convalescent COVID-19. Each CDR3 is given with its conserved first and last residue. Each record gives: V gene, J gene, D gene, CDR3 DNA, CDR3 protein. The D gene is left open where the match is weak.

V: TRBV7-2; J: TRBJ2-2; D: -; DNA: TGTGCCAGCAGCCGGGTGGGGAACACCGGGGAGCTGTTTTTT; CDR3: CASSRVGNTGELFF
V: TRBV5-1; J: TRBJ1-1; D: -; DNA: TGCGCCAGCAGCTTGGCCGGGAGTGAAGCTTTCTTT; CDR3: CASSLAGSEAFF
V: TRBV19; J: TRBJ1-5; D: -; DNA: TGTGCCAGTAGTCCCCTGGGGGGTTGGAGCAATCAGCCCCAGCATTTT; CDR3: CASSPLGGWSNQPQHF
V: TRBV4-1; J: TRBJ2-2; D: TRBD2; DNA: TGCGCCAGCAGCCAAGCCGGACTAGCGGGGACGAACACCGGGGAGCTGTTTTTT; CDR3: CASSQAGLAGTNTGELFF
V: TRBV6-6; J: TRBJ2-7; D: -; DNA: TGTGCCAGCAGTTCATCTAGCGCGAATCCATACGAGCAGTACTTC; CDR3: CASSSSSANPYEQYF
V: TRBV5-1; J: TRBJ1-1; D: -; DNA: TGCGCCAGCAGCTTGGCCTCTAAGACTGAAGCTTTCTTT; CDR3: CASSLASKTEAFF
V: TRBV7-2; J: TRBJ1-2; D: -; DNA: TGTGCCAGCAGCCCCCAAGGGAGCTCCTATGGCTACACCTTC; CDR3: CASSPQGSSYGYTF
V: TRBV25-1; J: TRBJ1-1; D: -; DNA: TGTGCCGGATTCCGGTACAGGGTGGGCACTGAAGCTTTCTTT; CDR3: CAGFRYRVGTEAFF
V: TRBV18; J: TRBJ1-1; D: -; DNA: TGTGCCAGCTCACCTTCACCGACAGGTGGGAACACTGAAGCTTTCTTT; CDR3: CASSPSPTGGNTEAFF
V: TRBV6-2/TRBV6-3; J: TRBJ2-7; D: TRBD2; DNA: TGTGCCAGCAGTTCACGAGGGACTAGCGGGATCTACGAGCAGTACTTC; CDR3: CASSSRGTSGIYEQYF
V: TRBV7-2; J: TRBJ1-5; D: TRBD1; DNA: TGTGCCAGCAGCTTAATGCCAGGGGGCCAGCCCCAGCATTTT; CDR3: CASSLMPGGQPQHF
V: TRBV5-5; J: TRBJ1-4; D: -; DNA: TGTGCCAGCAGCTTTAGGAGGGATAATGAAAAACTGTTTTTT; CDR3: CASSFRRDNEKLFF
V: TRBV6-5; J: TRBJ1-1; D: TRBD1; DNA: TGTGCCAGCAGTTACCTTCGGACAGGGACTACTGAAGCTTTCTTT; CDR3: CASSYLRTGTTEAFF
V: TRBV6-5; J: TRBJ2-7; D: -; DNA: TGTGCCAGCAGCCGGGACATCTCCTACGAGCAGTACTTC; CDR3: CASSRDISYEQYF
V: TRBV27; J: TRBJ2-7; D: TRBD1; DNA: TGTGCCAGCAGTTCCCCTACACGGGACAGCAGGAACGAGCAGTACTTC; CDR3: CASSSPTRDSRNEQYF
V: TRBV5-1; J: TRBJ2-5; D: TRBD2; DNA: TGCGCCAGCACGAGATTAGCGGGGGGGAAAGCCCAAGAGACCCAGTACTTC; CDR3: CASTRLAGGKAQETQYF
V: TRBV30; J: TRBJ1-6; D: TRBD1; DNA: TGTGCCTGGAAACAGGGGGCCAATTCACCCCTCCACTTT; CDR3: CAWKQGANSPLHF